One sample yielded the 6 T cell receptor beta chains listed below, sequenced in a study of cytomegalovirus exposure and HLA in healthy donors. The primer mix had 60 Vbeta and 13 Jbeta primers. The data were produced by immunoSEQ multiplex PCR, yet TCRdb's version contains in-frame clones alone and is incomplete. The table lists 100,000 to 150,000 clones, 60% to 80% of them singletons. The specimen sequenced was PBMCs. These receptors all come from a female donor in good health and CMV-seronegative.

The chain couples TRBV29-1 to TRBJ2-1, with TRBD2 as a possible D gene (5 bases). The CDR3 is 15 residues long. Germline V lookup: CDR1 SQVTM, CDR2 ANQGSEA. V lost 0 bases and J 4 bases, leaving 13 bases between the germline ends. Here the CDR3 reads CSVEDERTVYNEQFF. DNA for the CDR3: TGCAGCGTTGAAGACGAGCGGACCGTTTACAATGAGCAGTTCTTC.

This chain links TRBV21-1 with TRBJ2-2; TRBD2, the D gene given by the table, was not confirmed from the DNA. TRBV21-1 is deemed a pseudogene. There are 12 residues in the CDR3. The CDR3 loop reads CASTLNTGELFF. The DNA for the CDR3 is TGTGCCAGCACCCTGAACACCGGGGAGCTGTTTTTT.

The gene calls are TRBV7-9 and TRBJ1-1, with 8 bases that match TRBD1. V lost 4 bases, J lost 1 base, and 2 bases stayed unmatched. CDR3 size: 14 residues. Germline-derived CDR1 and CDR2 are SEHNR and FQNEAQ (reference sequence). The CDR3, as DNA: TGTGCCAGCAGCTACGGGACAGGGAACACTGAAGCTTTCTTT. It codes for CASSYGTGNTEAFF.

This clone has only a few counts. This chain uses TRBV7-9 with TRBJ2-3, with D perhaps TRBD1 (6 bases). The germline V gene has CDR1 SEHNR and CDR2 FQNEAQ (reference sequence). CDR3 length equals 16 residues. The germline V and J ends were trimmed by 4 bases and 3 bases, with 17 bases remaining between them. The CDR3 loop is CASSSPRQAPTDTQYF. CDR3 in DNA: TGTGCCAGCAGCTCACCTAGACAGGCCCCAACAGATACGCAGTATTTT.

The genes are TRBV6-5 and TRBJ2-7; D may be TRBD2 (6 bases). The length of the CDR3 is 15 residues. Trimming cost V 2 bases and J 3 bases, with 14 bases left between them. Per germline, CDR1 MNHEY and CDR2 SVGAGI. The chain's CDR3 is CASSYGPGEVYEQYF. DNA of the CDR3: TGTGCCAGCAGTTACGGTCCGGGAGAGGTCTACGAGCAGTACTTC.

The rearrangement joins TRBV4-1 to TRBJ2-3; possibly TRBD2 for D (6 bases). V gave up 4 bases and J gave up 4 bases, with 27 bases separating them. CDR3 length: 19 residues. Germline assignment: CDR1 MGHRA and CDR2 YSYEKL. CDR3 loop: CASSREGSGRSSSADTQYF. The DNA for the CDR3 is TGCGCCAGCAGCCGAGAGGGATCTGGTCGGTCGTCTAGCGCAGATACGCAGTATTTT.